These T cell receptor beta chains were read from a single sample in a study of blood T cell repertoires in COVID-19. Using immunoSEQ multiplex PCR, the repertoire was profiled, and TCRdb retains in-frame clones only, with some absent. The sample lists 48,000 or so clones; 85% to 90% were seen once. The sequencing sample was made of peripheral blood. Every receptor here comes from a woman aged 80 or older with COVID-19, enrolled during active disease. CDR3s include the opening cysteine and the closing phenylalanine or tryptophan. A D gene is named only where the DNA matches it firmly. Where a row states a size, it is once, few, many or the class of an expanded clone; other rows omit it.

cdr3_aa,cdr3_nt,d_call,clone_size,j_call,v_call
CASSYEAATNTEAFF,TGTGCCAGCAGTTACGAGGCAGCAACCAACACTGAAGCTTTCTTT,NA,few,TRBJ1-1,TRBV6-5
CASSLEFGGQKLSNQPQHF,TGTGCCAGCAGCTTAGAATTCGGGGGGCAGAAACTTAGCAATCAGCCCCAGCATTTT,NA,NA,TRBJ1-5,TRBV7-8
CASSAGTGANTEAFF,TGCGCCAGCAGCGCCGGGACAGGGGCGAACACTGAAGCTTTCTTT,TRBD1,NA,TRBJ1-1,TRBV5-1
CSVARTDNYGYTF,TGCAGCGTCGCCCGGACAGATAACTATGGCTACACCTTC,NA,NA,TRBJ1-2,TRBV29-1
CASSSGRGGAASTDTQYF,TGCGCCAGCAGCTCGGGGAGGGGGGGAGCCGCCAGCACAGATACGCAGTATTTT,NA,NA,TRBJ2-3,TRBV5-1
CASSFLDRGITIYF,TGTGCCAGCAGTTTCTTGGACAGGGGTATCACCATATATTTT,TRBD1,NA,TRBJ1-3,TRBV28
CASSWDRDPGNTIYF,TGTGCCAGCAGCTGGGACAGGGATCCCGGAAACACCATATATTTT,TRBD1,NA,TRBJ1-3,TRBV13
CARRPLAGESYNEQFF,TGCGCCAGAAGACCCCTAGCGGGAGAGAGCTACAATGAGCAGTTCTTC,TRBD2,NA,TRBJ2-1,TRBV23-1
CASSVVLMSSAEAFF,TGTGCCAGCAGCGTAGTACTTATGAGTTCCGCCGAAGCTTTCTTT,NA,NA,TRBJ1-1,TRBV9
CASSEGTGRAEAFF,TGTGCCAGCAGTGAGGGGACAGGGAGGGCTGAAGCTTTCTTT,TRBD1,NA,TRBJ1-1,TRBV6-1
CASSPGGAHNSPLHF,TGTGCCAGCTCTCCGGGGGGCGCCCATAATTCACCCCTCCACTTT,NA,NA,TRBJ1-6,TRBV7-2
CASSLGQGRNQPQHF,TGTGCCAGCAGCTTAGGACAGGGGCGCAATCAGCCCCAGCATTTT,TRBD1,NA,TRBJ1-5,TRBV7-2
CASSYGGVVGYTF,TGTGCCAGCAGTTACGGGGGGGTGGTTGGCTACACCTTC,NA,NA,TRBJ1-2,TRBV6-5
CASGLVPWPEAFF,TGTGCTAGTGGTTTGGTACCATGGCCTGAAGCTTTCTTT,NA,once,TRBJ1-1,TRBV12-5
CASSPGTNSNQPQHF,TGTGCCAGCAGCCCGGGGACAAATAGCAATCAGCCCCAGCATTTT,NA,NA,TRBJ1-5,TRBV5-8
CASSKGGTEAFF,TGCGCCAGCAGCAAGGGCGGGACTGAAGCTTTCTTT,NA,NA,TRBJ1-1,TRBV5-1
CASRLGQGYSPLHF,TGTGCCAGCAGGCTGGGACAGGGCTATTCACCCCTCCACTTT,TRBD1,NA,TRBJ1-6,TRBV25-1
CASSFSTDTQYF,TGTGCCAGCAGTTTTTCGACAGATACGCAGTATTTT,NA,NA,TRBJ2-3,TRBV12-3/TRBV12-4